This TCR beta chain appears in the sequencing data of a study of shared T cell receptors in the human thymus. Assay used: immunoSEQ multiplex PCR; TCRdb lists only in-frame clones, some missing. Of approximately 490,000 clones listed, around 78% were seen once; the top ten hold about 0.013%. Germline CDR1 SNHLY, CDR2 FYNNEI. V dropped 8 bases and J dropped 0 bases, with 13 bases sitting between them. This CDR3 spans 15 amino acids. The same sample was also studied in work on human thymus T cells.

Sequenced: thymocytes. The sequence derives from a boy less than two years old with a congenital heart defect. V gene TRBV2 combines with J gene TRBJ1-4, with D possibly being TRBD1 (6 bases). The CDR3 DNA reads as TGTGCCAGCGGGGGCAGCTCAACAACTAATGAAAAACTGTTTTTT. Translated: CASGGSSTTNEKLFF. Combining the CDR3 with reference TRBV2 and TRBJ1-4 gives the whole variable domain EPEVTQTPSHQVTQMGQEVILRCVPISNHLYFYWYRQILGQKVEFLVSFYNNEISEKSEIFDDQFSVERPDGSNFTLKIRSTKLEDSAMYFCASGGSSTTNEKLFFGSGTQLSVL.